This T cell receptor beta chain is drawn from a study of CD8+CD57+ T cells in acquired aplastic anemia (dated 2018 in TCRdb). Background on the whole study: Extracted DNA from sorted CD4+ and CD8+ cells averaged approximately 3.4 ug, ranging from about 0.17 to 27.4 ug. Mean read counts for healthy donor samples were some 10 million for CD4+ cells and 11 million to 14 million for CD8+ cells.

General findings and caveats noted by the study authors: Twenty-nine CD8+ CDR3 sequences were shared between patients and controls but appeared highly expressed in patients and within their immunodominant clones. CD8+ Simpson's diversity did not differ significantly between patients and healthy controls (P=0.060).

In this study, sorted CD4+ and CD8+ T cells from the blood of healthy subjects and of severe aplastic anemia patients had their TCR repertoires deep-sequenced. Ficoll-Paque density gradient centrifugation was used to isolate peripheral blood mononuclear cells. CD4+ and CD8+ T cells were sorted by FACS or magnetic beads before DNA extraction. On this clonotype: It has no known antigen specificity. Qualities for individual bases were not recorded, and no much larger clone is one base off.

Profiling of TCR beta VDJ combinations and CDR3 sequences used genomic DNA as the template. TCR repertoire sequencing was run on an Illumina HiSeq 2000. The study's own analysis went as follows. Repertoires were assessed using TRBV/TRBJ rearrangement plots, CDR3 size and DJ length profiles, and Simpson's diversity index. The most abundant DNA sequence in the deep sequencing data was defined as the immunodominant clone. CDR3 amino acid sequences were checked for sharing across subjects and were also compared against the VDJdb database and published repertoires. TCRdb trimmed public reads at Q25 via fastp, called clones via MiXCR and kept in-frame beta chains. Every distinct CDR3 protein forms one entry, paired with its most common genes and DNA. TCRdb, not the authors, supplied the V and J calls. The sample table records about 210,000 distinct CDR3 sequences; around 63% of these occur just once. Over 25% of the sample rests with the top ten.

In the germline V gene, CDR1 corresponds to SGHRS and CDR2 to YFSETQ. The CDR3 has 13 amino acids, counting the end cysteine and phenylalanine. Kept here is only the CDR3 DNA, which spans 39 bases and is read in frame from base 1. V sheds 4 bases and J sheds 10 bases, leaving 15 bases between their ends. Sequenced material: sorted CD4+, CD8+, or CD8+CD57+ T cells (not recorded which) from PBMCs. The sequence was collected from a human donor in good health. Recombination joined TRBV5-1 with TRBJ2-4, with TRBD2 perhaps the D gene, on 5 matching bases. The nucleotide sequence is given as TGCGCCAGCAGCGTGGTTGTTGGGGAGATTCAGTACTTC. This yields the protein CASSVVVGEIQYF.